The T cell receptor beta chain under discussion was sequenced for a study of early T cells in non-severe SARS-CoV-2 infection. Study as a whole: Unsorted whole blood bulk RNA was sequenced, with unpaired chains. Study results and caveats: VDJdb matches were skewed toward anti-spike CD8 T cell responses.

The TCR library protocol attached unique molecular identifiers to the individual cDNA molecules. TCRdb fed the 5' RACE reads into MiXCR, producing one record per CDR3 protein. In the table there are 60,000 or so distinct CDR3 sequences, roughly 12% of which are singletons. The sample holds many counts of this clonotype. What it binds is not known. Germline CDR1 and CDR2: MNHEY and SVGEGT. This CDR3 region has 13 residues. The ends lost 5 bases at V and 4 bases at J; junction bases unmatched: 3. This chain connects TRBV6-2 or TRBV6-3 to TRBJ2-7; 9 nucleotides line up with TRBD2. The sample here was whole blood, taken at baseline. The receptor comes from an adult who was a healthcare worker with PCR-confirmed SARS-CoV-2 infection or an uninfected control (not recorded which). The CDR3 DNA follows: TGTGCCAGCAGTCAGAGCGGGAGGTACGAGCAGTACTTC. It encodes CASSQSGRYEQYF.